One T cell receptor beta chain is described in this entry. Its specificity is not known. Germline V gene lookup returns CDR1 SGHDT and CDR2 YYEEEE. Trimming stripped 0 bases from V and 0 bases from J, with 7 bases between. This CDR3 region has 15 residues. Naivety among CD8 cells was defined by CD45RO negativity and positive CCR7 selection, thereby excluding terminally differentiated effector memory CD45RA+ cells. These data are taken from a study of shared clonotypes between healthy human individuals. Overall study context: The study used three CD4 naive, three CD4 memory, two CD8 naive and one CD8 memory plate per donor. Broader study findings: With a handful of donors compared, about 5.2% of naive CD4 clonotypes were shared.

Deep was the level used in running the assay. On sorted subsets, replicate PCRs used about 200 ng DNA, or tens of thousands of T cell genomes. Measured with immunoSEQ multiplex PCR; TCRdb has only the in-frame clones, and not every one. The sample includes 650,000 to 800,000 clones, around 90% of them seen just once. The V and J genes are TRBV5-6 and TRBJ1-5; no clear D. The source of this sequence is a man aged 25 to 45 in good health. Input material: naive CD8+ T cells sorted from blood. The CDR3 region has the DNA TGTGCCAGCAGCTTGGGAGCTAATAGCAATCAGCCCCAGCATTTT. Translated: CASSLGANSNQPQHF.